Sequencing of this TCR beta chain was carried out in a study of blood T cell repertoires in COVID-19. Profiling relied on immunoSEQ multiplex PCR, and the TCRdb table lists in-frame clones only, not all of them. Among about 200,000 clones listed, about 84% were seen once. Germline-derived CDR1 and CDR2 are SGHRS and YFSETQ. This CDR3 spans 17 amino acids. Trimming at V came to 2 bases and at J to 1 base, leaving 11 bases not matched to a gene. The chain links TRBV5-1 to TRBJ2-7, with 8 bases identical to TRBD2. The clonotype originates from a man between 40 and 49 years old with acute COVID-19. Sequencing used PBMCs or T cells enriched from blood (not recorded which). DNA of the CDR3: TGCGCCAGCAGCTTACCTCCCAGCGGGAGCCGTTCCTACGAGCAGTACTTC. It translates to CASSLPPSGSRSYEQYF.